Each of the 17 T cell receptor delta chains below was sequenced from the same sample in a study of Vδ1+ human thymocytes. Study-wide results and limits: In the thymus, TRG and TRD repertoires looked highly polyclonal with Gaussian CDR3 lengths.

Their antigen targets remain unknown. Sequences come from RNA converted to cDNA by reverse transcription. CDR3 amplicons came from multiplex PCR with pooled V-gene forward and constant-region reverse primers. TCRdb re-analyzed the multiplex PCR reads via CATT. Here the sample spans tens of thousands of delta-chain clones, about 15% being singletons. The sequenced sample consisted of Vdelta1+ gamma-delta thymocytes from the thymus. Documented subset: FACS-sorted CD3+ TCRalphabeta- TCRVdelta1+ TCRVdelta2- thymocytes. Receptors were obtained from a boy under three years old who had congenital heart surgery.

The chain has TRDV1 and TRDJ1, with D unclear. The V end was cut by 1 base, the J end by 10 bases, with 4 bases between. The CDR3 is 10 residues long. The germline gives CDR1 TSWWSYY, CDR2 QGS. The CDR3 DNA is TGTGCTCTTGGGGAACGTAGACTCATCTTT. It yields the protein CALGERRLIF.

This clone was counted only a few times. This chain connects TRDV1 to TRDJ1; 11 bases match TRDD3. The CDR3 has 20 residues. From germline, CDR1 is TSWWSYY and CDR2 QGS. Unmatched junction bases numbered 19, after V lost 7 bases and J lost 0 bases. This CDR3 is CALASITTRWGILYTDKLIF. As DNA, the CDR3 is TGTGCTCTTGCATCTATCACCACCCGCTGGGGGATACTGTACACCGATAAACTCATCTTT.

The chain employs TRDV1 and TRDJ1; perhaps TRDD3 as D (5 bases). This CDR3 has 15 residues. Germline assignment: CDR1 TSWWSYY and CDR2 QGS. V was cut by 2 bases and J by 1 base, with 11 bases left in between. CDR3 region: CALGEGGYLTDKLIF. The CDR3 nucleotides read TGTGCTCTTGGGGAAGGGGGGTACCTCACCGATAAACTCATCTTT.

About this clone: Other nucleotide sequences from this sample produce the same CDR3. The rearrangement links TRDV1 to TRDJ1; D is undetermined. Germline V gene lookup returns CDR1 TSWWSYY and CDR2 QGS. The CDR3 contains 12 residues. The V gene lost 3 bases and the J gene lost 3 bases, with 5 bases spanning the gap. The CDR3 spells CALGEFADKLIF. The CDR3, as DNA: TGTGCTCTTGGGGAGTTTGCCGATAAACTCATCTTT.

J is TRDJ1 and V is TRDV1; no clear D. This CDR3 contains 12 residues. The ends were cut back, 3 bases at V and 0 bases at J, with 2 bases in the middle. Germline V CDR1 and CDR2: TSWWSYY, QGS. The CDR3 sequence: CALGDNTDKLIF. The CDR3 nucleotides are TGTGCTCTTGGGGATAACACCGATAAACTCATCTTT.

The chain links TRDV1 to TRDJ1; 8 nucleotides line up with TRDD3. The trim removed 5 bases at V and 0 bases at J, leaving 11 bases unmatched. The CDR3 loop spans 17 amino acids. The germline V gene has CDR1 TSWWSYY and CDR2 QGS. The CDR3 is CALGKGLLGAYTDKLIF. CDR3 in DNA: TGTGCTCTTGGGAAGGGTCTACTGGGGGCGTACACCGATAAACTCATCTTT.

V is TRDV1 and J is TRDJ1, with TRDD3 matching 13 bases. Looked up from germline, CDR1 is TSWWSYY and CDR2 is QGS. The CDR3 length is 22 residues. V trimming: 5 bases; J trimming: 5 bases; junction bases outside the gene matches: 26. The chain's CDR3 is CALGCPATSLTGGYALSDKLIF. CDR3 DNA: TGTGCTCTTGGGTGCCCGGCTACGTCCCTTACTGGGGGATACGCCCTCTCAGATAAACTCATCTTT.

This clone was observed a few times. The chain has TRDV1 and TRDJ4, with TRDD3 matching over 9 bases. The J segment lost 6 bases and the V segment lost 3 bases, leaving 17 bases of the junction unmatched. The CDR3 loop spans 17 amino acids. Germline CDR1 and CDR2: TSWWSYY and QGS. The CDR3 nucleotides read TGTGCTCTTGGGGACCGCCTCCCGACTTGGGGGATAGTTGCCCTGATCTTT. Protein product: CALGDRLPTWGIVALIF.

A note on this clone: The junction differs from germline at one of its ends, possibly a read error. This chain connects TRDV1 to TRDJ1; 7 bases are a match to TRDD3. The CDR3 extends over 18 amino acids. Germline V lookup: CDR1 TSWWSYY, CDR2 QGS. The chain's CDR3 is CAPGESFKGTRGIDKLIF. CDR3 DNA sequence: TGTGCTCCTGGGGAAAGTTTCAAGGGAACCCGGGGGATCGATAAACTCATCTTT.

This clone turned up a few times. V gene TRDV2 combines with J gene TRDJ1, with TRDD3 as a possible D gene (6 bases). This CDR3 region has 17 residues. Germline V CDR1 and CDR2: GEAIGNYY, EKD. The V and J ends lost 0 bases and 0 bases respectively, with 16 bases between them. The CDR3 loop reads CACDTDRGTLYTDKLIF. CDR3 bases: TGTGCCTGTGACACCGACCGGGGGACCCTGTACACCGATAAACTCATCTTT.

V usage is TRDV1 and J usage is TRDJ1; 9 bases are shared with TRDD3. Germline assignment: CDR1 TSWWSYY and CDR2 QGS. The V segment lost 1 base and the J segment 0 bases; nucleotides outside the gene matches: 27. The CDR3 loop spans 24 amino acids. Written as DNA, the CDR3 is TGTGCTCTTGGGGAACCGGCTTCCTATCCCCGACTGATGACTGGGGGACCTTACACCGATAAACTCATCTTT. Translating it yields CALGEPASYPRLMTGGPYTDKLIF.

V is TRDV3 and J is TRDJ3, with 7 nucleotides matching TRDD3. The germline V gene encodes CDR1 TVYSNPD and CDR2 GDNSRS (reference sequence). There are 20 residues in the CDR3. J was trimmed by 0 bases and V by 1 base; bases with no gene match: 15. CDR3 protein: CAFICWGSLRGSWDTRQMFF. CDR3 in DNA: TGTGCCTTTATCTGCTGGGGGTCTCTAAGGGGCTCCTGGGACACCCGACAGATGTTTTTC.

The gene calls are TRDV1 and TRDJ1; TRDD3 is a possible D gene (5 bases). This CDR3 has 15 amino acids. CDR1 is TSWWSYY, CDR2 QGS, per germline. The germline V and J ends were trimmed by 0 bases and 2 bases, with 10 bases remaining between them. CDR3 loop: CALGELGRGTDKLIF. Here the CDR3 DNA reads TGTGCTCTTGGGGAACTAGGTAGGGGGACCGATAAACTCATCTTT.

This chain connects TRDV3 to TRDJ3; the match to TRDD3 covers 7 bases. CDR3 length equals 19 residues. V was clipped by 2 bases and J by 2 bases; unmatched bases: 15. Germline CDR1 reads TVYSNPD; CDR2 reads GDNSRS (reference sequence). The CDR3 protein is CAFPFAAGDCPWDTRQMFF. The CDR3 DNA reads as TGTGCCTTTCCTTTTGCTGCGGGGGATTGCCCCTGGGACACCCGACAGATGTTTTTC.

This clone came up a few times. The V call is TRDV1, the J call TRDJ1; a possible D gene is TRDD3 (5 bases). Looked up from germline, CDR1 is TSWWSYY and CDR2 is QGS. Trimming removed 2 bases from V and 1 base from J, with 29 bases in between. The CDR3 is 21 residues long. This chain's CDR3 is CALGEMSSPSCAGMITDKLIF. Written as DNA, the CDR3 is TGTGCTCTTGGGGAAATGTCCTCTCCCTCTTGCGCCGGGATGATCACCGATAAACTCATCTTT.

There are a few counts of this clone. The chain is built from TRDV1 and TRDJ1, with TRDD3 identical over 8 bases. Germline values: CDR1 TSWWSYY, CDR2 QGS. This CDR3 has 19 amino acids. With 5 bases clipped from V and 1 base from J, the junction kept 18 bases outside the gene matches. CDR3 in amino acids: CALGLVNFRVGDFTDKLIF. The DNA of the CDR3 is TGTGCTCTTGGGTTGGTGAACTTCAGGGTGGGGGATTTCACCGATAAACTCATCTTT.

The rearrangement joins TRDV1 to TRDJ1; TRDD2 aligns across 9 bases. CDR3 length equals 17 residues. The V and J ends lost 2 bases and 5 bases, in that order; junction bases with no gene match: 12. The germline V gene has CDR1 TSWWSYY and CDR2 QGS. The CDR3 here is CALGELSFLLEWDKLIF. In DNA, the CDR3 is TGTGCTCTTGGGGAATTATCCTTCCTACTAGAGTGGGATAAACTCATCTTT.